What follows are 30 T cell receptor beta chains derived from one specimen sequenced in a study of OX40 agonist ivuxolimab in advanced cancers. Repertoires were generated with immunoSEQ multiplex PCR, while TCRdb's copy carries only in-frame clones and drops some. The data contain about 70,000 clones, around 86% of them singletons. The sequenced sample was CD4+ or CD8+ T cells sorted from blood, obtained in a trial of the OX40 agonist ivuxolimab. These receptors all stem from an adult with an advanced solid tumor such as melanoma, head and neck, liver or kidney cancer.

V usage is TRBV15 and J usage is TRBJ2-7; 10 positions agree with TRBD1. There are 15 residues in the CDR3. V lost 3 bases, J lost 2 bases, and 4 bases stayed unmatched. Germline loops: CDR1 LNHNV, CDR2 YYDKDF (reference sequence). The CDR3 reads CATSSGQGGPYEQYF. CDR3 DNA: TGTGCCACCAGCAGCGGACAGGGGGGGCCCTACGAGCAGTACTTC.

V gene TRBV6-6 combines with J gene TRBJ1-1; 7 positions agree with TRBD1. Per the germline V gene, CDR1 is MNHNY and CDR2 is SVGAGI (reference sequence). V gave up 10 bases and J gave up 9 bases; unmatched junction bases: 11. CDR3 size: 12 residues. For the CDR3, the DNA is TGTGCCACTCGTGCAGGGGGAAGGAAAGCTTTCTTT. This translates into CATRAGGRKAFF.

This chain links TRBV9 with TRBJ1-2, with D unclear. The germline V and J ends were trimmed by 0 bases and 1 base, with 7 bases remaining between them. The CDR3 length is 14 residues. Germline V gene data show CDR1 as SGDLS and CDR2 as YYNGEE. The CDR3 sequence is CASSVDNGNYGYTF. The CDR3 DNA sequence: TGTGCCAGCAGCGTAGATAATGGTAACTATGGCTACACCTTC.

This sequence joins TRBV7-2 and TRBJ1-2, with D unresolved. The ends were cut back, 8 bases at V and 0 bases at J, with 7 bases in the middle. The germline CDR1 and CDR2 sequences are SGHTA and FQGNSA. The CDR3 runs 12 residues. The CDR3 reads CASAASNYGYTF. CDR3 nucleotides: TGTGCCAGCGCGGCGTCTAACTATGGCTACACCTTC.

This sequence joins TRBV6-5 and TRBJ1-5, with D possibly TRBD1 on 6 matching bases. The V gene's germline CDR1 is MNHEY and CDR2 SVGAGI. The germline V and J ends were trimmed by 6 bases and 0 bases, with 12 bases remaining between them. The CDR3 has 15 amino acids. This CDR3 reads CASSTGSHSNQPQHF. The CDR3 nucleotides read TGTGCCAGCAGCACAGGGAGCCATAGCAATCAGCCCCAGCATTTT.

The chain is built from TRBV7-2 and TRBJ1-1; no reliable D call. CDR1 SGHTA and CDR2 FQGNSA come from the germline V gene. The CDR3 is made up of 14 amino acids. V lost 1 base and J 2 bases, leaving 8 bases between the germline ends. The CDR3 sequence: CASSLGHSNTEAFF. In nucleotides, the CDR3 is TGTGCCAGCAGCTTAGGGCACAGTAACACTGAAGCTTTCTTT.

This clone was found once. The chain carries TRBV5-1 and TRBJ2-7; tentatively, D is TRBD1 (5 bases). Germline V lookup: CDR1 SGHRS, CDR2 YFSETQ. V lost 0 bases and J 3 bases, leaving 7 bases between the germline ends. The CDR3 totals 13 residues. The CDR3 is CASSLARDYEQYF. DNA of the CDR3: TGCGCCAGCAGCTTGGCCAGGGACTACGAGCAGTACTTC.

The chain carries TRBV19 and TRBJ1-6; tentatively, D is TRBD1 (5 bases). This CDR3 is 13 amino acids long. Germline V gene sequence: CDR1 LNHDA, CDR2 SQIVND (reference sequence). V lost 2 bases, J lost 8 bases, and 7 bases lay in between. In nucleotides, the CDR3 is TGTGCCAGTAGTATATTGGGGGATTCACCCCTCCACTTT. It yields the protein CASSILGDSPLHF. The variable domain in full, completed from reference TRBV19 and TRBJ1-6, reads DGGITQSPKYLFRKEGQNVTLSCEQNLNHDAMYWYRQDPGQGLRLIYYSQIVNDFQKGDIAEGYSVSREKKESFPLTVTSAQKNPTAFYLCASSILGDSPLHFGNGTRLTVT.

The rearrangement uses TRBV2 and TRBJ2-3; unclear D gene. Trimming left V 3 bases short and J 10 bases short, with 5 bases between. The length of the CDR3 is 10 residues. CDR1 is SNHLY and CDR2 is FYNNEI in the germline V gene. CDR3 in amino acids: CASSELAQYF. CDR3 DNA: TGTGCCAGCAGTGAGTTGGCGCAGTATTTT.

The chain recombines TRBV10-1 with TRBJ1-5; 12 bases agree with TRBD1. The germline V gene has CDR1 WNHNN and CDR2 SYGVQD (reference sequence). The trim removed 0 bases at V and 2 bases at J, leaving 8 bases unmatched. The CDR3 is made up of 19 amino acids. DNA of the CDR3: TGCGCCAGCAGTGAGTCCGGGACAGGGGGCAATGACGGCAATCAGCCCCAGCATTTT. It codes for CASSESGTGGNDGNQPQHF.

In DNA, the CDR3 is TGTGCCAGCAGCGTGCAGGGGACAACTAATGAAAAACTGTTTTTT. It codes for CASSVQGTTNEKLFF. J is TRBJ1-4 and V is TRBV9, with D possibly TRBD1 on 6 matching bases. Trimming stripped 2 bases from V and 0 bases from J, with 8 bases between. The CDR3 sequence is 15 residues long. CDR1 and CDR2 (germline): SGDLS, YYNGEE.

This chain uses TRBV7-9 with TRBJ2-7, with 9 bases lining up with TRBD1. The CDR3 is made up of 13 amino acids. The V gene's germline CDR1 is SEHNR and CDR2 FQNEAQ (reference sequence). V lost 5 bases and J lost 5; bases outside the gene matches: 4. The CDR3 sequence: CASSRTGAHEQYF. The CDR3 coding sequence is TGTGCCAGCAGCCGGACAGGGGCCCACGAGCAGTACTTC.

DNA of the CDR3: TGTGCCAGCAGTTACAAATCTAGCACAGATACGCAGTATTTT. Protein sequence: CASSYKSSTDTQYF. The V and J genes are TRBV6-5 and TRBJ2-3; no firm D call. The length of the CDR3 is 14 residues. The germline CDR1 and CDR2 sequences are MNHEY and SVGAGI. Trimming removed 2 bases at V and 0 bases at J, with 6 bases between.

This clone was picked up a small number of times. This chain's CDR3 is CASSYAGGHGYTF. The CDR3 region has the DNA TGTGCCAGCAGTTACGCGGGAGGTCATGGCTACACCTTC. The chain couples TRBV6-5 to TRBJ1-2; D remains unclear. V was pared by 2 bases and J by 6 bases, with 10 bases between. The CDR3 is made up of 13 amino acids. The germline gives CDR1 MNHEY, CDR2 SVGAGI.

This clone has just a few counts. This chain joins TRBV4-1 and TRBJ2-3; D is undetermined. Germline V gene lookup returns CDR1 MGHRA and CDR2 YSYEKL. Trimming removed 4 bases at V and 0 bases at J, with 14 bases between. The CDR3 length is 16 residues. CDR3 loop: CASSLSWTGSTDTQYF. The CDR3 DNA reads as TGCGCCAGCAGCCTAAGTTGGACCGGGAGCACAGATACGCAGTATTTT.

This clone was found once. The CDR3 nucleotides read TGTGCCAGCAGCGGACCAGTCGAGGGGCCCTACGAGCAGTACTTC. This translates into CASSGPVEGPYEQYF. V gene TRBV5-6 combines with J gene TRBJ2-7; D is possibly TRBD1 or TRBD2 (5 bases each). This CDR3 comprises 15 residues. Germline loops: CDR1 SGHDT, CDR2 YYEEEE. V gave up 4 bases and J gave up 2 bases, with 16 bases separating them.

The genes are TRBV5-6 and TRBJ1-5; D uncertain. Per the germline V gene, CDR1 is SGHDT and CDR2 is YYEEEE. The CDR3 is made up of 15 amino acids. Trimming took 4 bases from V and 7 from J, leaving 18 bases between them. The CDR3 region is CASSPGVGQGQPQHF. As DNA, the CDR3 is TGTGCCAGCAGCCCGGGCGTTGGGCAAGGGCAGCCCCAGCATTTT.

This clone appeared a single time. The chain employs TRBV27 and TRBJ1-4; D unclear. Germline V gene data show CDR1 as MNHEY and CDR2 as SMNVEV (reference sequence). The CDR3 contains 15 residues. V gave up 5 bases and J gave up 8 bases, with 18 bases separating them. The CDR3 DNA follows: TGTGCCAGCAGTGACCTCCCGGGCCGAGGGGAAAAACTGTTTTTT. Protein sequence: CASSDLPGRGEKLFF.

The chain recombines TRBV4-1 with TRBJ2-7; possible D gene TRBD1, 6 bases. CDR1 and CDR2 (germline): MGHRA, YSYEKL. The CDR3 loop spans 16 amino acids. Trimming took 1 base from V and 2 from J, leaving 15 bases between them. The CDR3 DNA sequence: TGCGCCAGCAGCCAAGTATCGGCAGGGGCTCCCTACGAGCAGTACTTC. Encoded protein: CASSQVSAGAPYEQYF.

The V call is TRBV5-1, the J call TRBJ2-3, with TRBD2 matching over 7 bases. From germline, CDR1 is SGHRS and CDR2 YFSETQ. V trimming: 1 base; J trimming: 4 bases; junction bases outside the gene matches: 3. The CDR3 is 14 residues long. CDR3 nucleotide sequence: TGCGCCAGCAGCTTGATCCGGGGGGCAGATACGCAGTATTTT. Translated: CASSLIRGADTQYF.

This chain joins TRBV7-2 and TRBJ2-3; the D gene is possibly TRBD2 (6 bases). Per the germline V gene, CDR1 is SGHTA and CDR2 is FQGNSA. The CDR3 has 15 residues. Trimming took 1 base from V and 8 from J, leaving 16 bases between them. The CDR3 sequence: CASSLVGGSSSTQYF. DNA of the CDR3: TGTGCCAGCAGCTTAGTCGGGGGATCATCAAGTACGCAGTATTTT.

This clone was counted a single time. The J gene is TRBJ1-5, the V gene TRBV5-1; D ambiguous. V lost 2 bases, J lost 0 bases, and 9 bases lay in between. The V gene's germline CDR1 is SGHRS and CDR2 YFSETQ. There are 15 residues in the CDR3. The CDR3 loop is CASSFSGNSNQPQHF. DNA for the CDR3: TGCGCCAGCAGCTTTTCTGGGAATAGCAATCAGCCCCAGCATTTT.

The chain uses TRBV7-2 and TRBJ1-3, with 10 nucleotides matching TRBD1. V was pared by 5 bases and J by 0 bases, with 7 bases of the junction left unmatched. Germline-derived CDR1 and CDR2 are SGHTA and FQGNSA. CDR3 size: 17 residues. CDR3 sequence (DNA): TGTGCCAGCAGCCGATCCGGGACAGGGGTCTCTGGAAACACCATATATTTT. Its protein product is CASSRSGTGVSGNTIYF.

This rearrangement joins TRBV5-1 to TRBJ2-7; TRBD1 might be the D (6 bases). Trimming cost V 7 bases and J 2 bases, with 19 bases left between them. The CDR3 has 15 residues. Germline CDR1 SGHRS, CDR2 YFSETQ. The CDR3 region has the DNA TGCGCCAGCCGATCACCCGGGACACCCGCCTACGAGCAGTACTTC. Translated: CASRSPGTPAYEQYF.

The DNA of the CDR3 is TGCGCCAGCAGCTTGGAAACAGGGCGACGTGGCTACACCTTC. Encoded protein: CASSLETGRRGYTF. V and J are TRBV5-1 and TRBJ1-2, with D possibly TRBD1 on 6 matching bases. Between the trimmed V and J ends, which lost 0 bases and 7 bases, there was a span of 13 bases. The CDR3 has 14 residues. Germline V CDR1 and CDR2: SGHRS, YFSETQ.

On this clone itself: The junction shows a germline mismatch at one end, possibly a read error. The same CDR3 can be traced to other DNA sequences in this sample. CDR3 in amino acids: CASSPGRDNSPLHF. Written as DNA, the CDR3 is TGCGCCAGCAGCCCGGGCCGGGATAACTCACCCCTCCATTTT. V usage is TRBV5-1 and J usage is TRBJ1-6; D ambiguous. In germline, CDR1 is SGHRS, CDR2 YFSETQ. This CDR3 has 14 residues.

This clone has just one count. This chain connects TRBV15 to TRBJ2-5; D unclear. Trimming pared 1 base from V and 0 bases from J, leaving 6 bases between. The germline V gene encodes CDR1 LNHNV and CDR2 YYDKDF (reference sequence). This CDR3 region has 14 residues. The DNA for the CDR3 is TGTGCCACCAGCAGAGGAGAGTACCAAGAGACCCAGTACTTC. It codes for CATSRGEYQETQYF.

V is TRBV7-2 and J is TRBJ1-1, with D unclear. There are 13 residues in the CDR3. Germline CDR1 and CDR2: SGHTA and FQGNSA. The V end was cut by 5 bases, the J end by 1 base, with 8 bases between. Here the CDR3 reads CASSLEPNTEAFF. Written as DNA, the CDR3 is TGTGCCAGCAGCCTCGAACCGAACACTGAAGCTTTCTTT.

The rearrangement links TRBV5-1 to TRBJ1-3; no reliable D call. Germline CDR1 reads SGHRS; CDR2 reads YFSETQ. V was clipped by 0 bases and J by 0 bases, with 7 bases between them. The CDR3 is made up of 15 amino acids. For the CDR3, the DNA is TGCGCCAGCAGCTTGGTGGCAGGCTCTGGAAACACCATATATTTT. Its translation: CASSLVAGSGNTIYF.

V gene TRBV28 combines with J gene TRBJ1-2; D remains ambiguous. Trimming pared 10 bases from V and 5 bases from J, leaving 11 bases between. This CDR3 is 11 amino acids long. CDR1 and CDR2 (germline): MDHEN, SYDVKM. The CDR3 spells CATRAPYGYTF. The DNA of the CDR3 is TGTGCCACCAGAGCCCCTTATGGCTACACCTTC.